This is a list of T cell receptor beta chains from one sample in a study of T cell repertoires in cytomegalovirus infection. TCRdb called the reads again in MiXCR, with one record for every CDR3 protein. The profile covers some 500,000 distinct CDR3 sequences, with about 39% appearing a single time and around 48% taken by the ten largest. No antigen has been identified for these receptors. Sequences were derived from cultured PBMCs, sampled from culture after CMV antigen stimulation. These receptors came from a human donor in good health (CMV status not recorded). Some clones in this sample may be carry-over from other donors' samples. The CDR3 runs from the conserved cysteine through the conserved F or W. For some rows the clone size is stated as once, few or many, or as a class when expanded; others skip it.

>once|TRBJ2-5|16|TRBV6-6
CASSKPGTSLQETQYF
>-|TRBJ2-3|14|TRBV20-1
CSARVGSRTDTQYF
>-|TRBJ2-5|13|TRBV10-3
CAIKGSGQETQYF
>-|TRBJ1-3|11|TRBV7-6
CASPRGNTIYF
>few|TRBJ2-3|18|TRBV7-6
CASSPRLAGVSSADTQYF
>-|TRBJ2-5|16|TRBV27
CASSSSSGRGLQTQYF
>few|TRBJ2-7|13|TRBV19
CATTIQGSGEQYF
>few|TRBJ1-2|18|TRBV12-3/TRBV12-4
CASSSTEMGPIANYGYTF
>-|TRBJ1-1|13|TRBV29-1
CSVEDSPRAEAFF
>-|TRBJ2-1|14|TRBV20-1
CSAEGGSSYNEQFF
>-|TRBJ2-5|15|TRBV4-1
CASSLTQGRQETQYF
>-|TRBJ2-1|12|TRBV2
CASKGRGNEQFF
>few|TRBJ2-3|14|TRBV12-3/TRBV12-4
CASSFTGITDTQYF
>few|TRBJ1-5|11|TRBV12-3/TRBV12-4
CASGGIQPQHF
>few|TRBJ2-2|19|TRBV12-3/TRBV12-4
CASRPTPGLAGGGAGELFF
>few|TRBJ1-2|15|TRBV27
CASSLRGGGNYGYTF
>many|TRBJ2-7|12|TRBV7-2
CASSPGAYEQYF
>-|TRBJ2-1|14|TRBV7-9
CASTSSTGLNEQFF
>-|TRBJ2-1|17|TRBV20-1
CSARGSGGARSYNEQFF
>few|TRBJ2-1|15|TRBV7-2
CASSFAGPSYNEQFF
>once|TRBJ2-7|12|TRBV20-1
CSARGDHYEQYF
>-|TRBJ1-3|14|TRBV7-2
CASSPRAGGNTIYF
>many|TRBJ1-5|15|TRBV12-3/TRBV12-4
CASSRGPPLGQPQHF
>few|TRBJ2-7|16|TRBV4-3
CASSQGVGGFTYEQYF
>-|TRBJ1-5|14|TRBV7-2
CASSAIGGNQPQHF
>many|TRBJ1-5|12|TRBV7-6
CASSSTNQPQHF
>few|TRBJ1-1|14|TRBV27
CASRATGGNTEAFF
>few|TRBJ2-2|14|TRBV7-2
CASSLYRASGELFF
>-|TRBJ1-2|16|TRBV11-2
CASSTRTNRFLYGYTF
>-|TRBJ2-5|15|TRBV20-1
CSAGNRESTGETQYF
>-|TRBJ2-5|14|TRBV6-6
CASRRSGRVETQYF
>few|TRBJ1-5|17|TRBV6-7
CASSSDGQGLFNQPQHF
>-|TRBJ1-2|16|TRBV7-2
CASSLGTAKDNYGYTF
>few|TRBJ2-6|12|TRBV19
CATRIGANVLTF
>-|TRBJ2-7|15|TRBV6-1
CASSELQGPSYEQYF
>few|TRBJ2-7|13|TRBV25-1
CASSEAGYYEQYF
>-|TRBJ2-1|15|TRBV7-6
CASSLPGGGYNEQFF
>-|TRBJ1-2|13|TRBV10-3
CAISEERVGGYTF
>-|TRBJ2-7|11|TRBV12-3/TRBV12-4
CASSSGPFQYF
>-|TRBJ2-1|15|TRBV20-1
CSARDERESWDEQFF
>-|TRBJ2-3|13|TRBV7-2
CASSRGWTDTQYF
>-|TRBJ2-1|14|TRBV6-5
CASSLGGAGGIRFF
>many|TRBJ2-3|17|TRBV7-2
CASSLRRGPPSTDTQYF
>few|TRBJ2-7|13|TRBV7-2
CASSLSGVFEQYF
>few|TRBJ1-3|19|TRBV6-5
CASSYVGGGTAPSGNTIYF
>-|TRBJ2-7|17|TRBV3-1
CASSTLRQGYRPYEQYF